Below, 25 T cell receptor beta chains from the same sample are listed, as sequenced in a study of T-cell reconstitution after alpha-beta-depleted transplantation in children. Unique molecular identifiers were used in preparing the TCRbeta library. One entry per CDR3 protein results from TCRdb running MiXCR on the PCR reads. Of about 70,000 distinct CDR3 sequences in the sample, about a tenth were seen once. This material consisted of PBMCs, taken before TCRalphabeta/CD19-depleted stem cell transplant. Receptors originate from a boy between 10 and 17 years old with acute myeloid leukemia, due to receive a stem cell transplant.

A word on this clonotype: One end of the junction is discordant with germline, which a read error may explain. This sequence joins TRBV12-3 or TRBV12-4 and TRBJ2-7; 9 nucleotides align to TRBD1. The CDR3 covers 18 residues. CDR3 sequence: CTSSFAGTGLKRSSEQYF. The CDR3, as DNA: TGTACCAGCAGTTTTGCCGGGACAGGGTTAAAAAGATCAAGCGAGCAGTACTTC.

Ten or more counts support this clonotype. The chain has TRBV20-1 and TRBJ2-2, with 7 bases that match TRBD1. CDR1 is DFQATT, CDR2 SNEGSKA, per germline (reference sequence). Trimming removed 2 bases from V and 3 bases from J; junction bases left unmatched: 0. This CDR3 spans 13 amino acids. CDR3 residues: CSARTGDTGELFF. The CDR3, as DNA: TGCAGTGCTAGAACAGGGGACACCGGGGAGCTGTTTTTT.

This clonotype was seen at least ten times. The V call is TRBV20-1, the J call TRBJ2-1; no definite D call. Trimming cost V 6 bases and J 8 bases, with 14 bases left between them. Germline V CDR1 and CDR2: DFQATT, SNEGSKA (reference sequence). The CDR3 has 12 amino acids. The CDR3 is CSAPPVMDEQFF. The CDR3 nucleotides are TGCAGTGCCCCTCCTGTTATGGATGAGCAGTTCTTC.

A few counts support this clonotype. The CDR3 DNA follows: TGTGCCAGCAGCTTAGTGAGTGGGGGCACTGAAGCTTTCTTT. Residues: CASSLVSGGTEAFF. The V and J genes are TRBV7-2 and TRBJ1-1; a possible D gene is TRBD1 (5 bases). The V end was cut by 1 base, the J end by 4 bases, with 10 bases between. Germline V CDR1 and CDR2: SGHTA, FQGNSA. The length of the CDR3 is 14 residues.

This clonotype was seen many times. The rearrangement links TRBV11-2 to TRBJ2-7; D remains unclear. CDR3 length: 13 residues. The V and J ends lost 2 bases and 9 bases respectively, with 14 bases between them. The V gene's germline CDR1 is SGHAT and CDR2 FQNNGV. The CDR3, as DNA: TGTGCCAGCAGCTTACCTTTTCTTCAGCGGCAGTACGTC. This translates into CASSLPFLQRQYV.

Written as DNA, the CDR3 is TGTGCCAGCAGTTACTCTGCTGGACAGGGTGGGACCGGGGAGCTGTTTTTT. It encodes CASSYSAGQGGTGELFF. V is TRBV6-5 and J is TRBJ2-2, with 8 bases that match TRBD1. Trimming removed 0 bases from V and 5 bases from J; junction bases left unmatched: 8. Germline V gene data show CDR1 as MNHEY and CDR2 as SVGAGI. There are 17 residues in the CDR3.

This clonotype was recorded at least ten times. The chain employs TRBV6-2 or TRBV6-3 and TRBJ2-1; 11 nucleotides align to TRBD2. The CDR3 is 16 residues long. Germline lookup yields CDR1 MNHEY and CDR2 SVGEGT. Trimming cost V 0 bases and J 9 bases; bases outside gene matches: 7. In DNA, the CDR3 is TGTGCCAGCAGTTACTCGAGTAGCGGGGGGGCTGGTGAGCAGTTCTTC. Encoded protein: CASSYSSSGGAGEQFF.

This clonotype has a count of ten or more. The gene calls are TRBV6-5 and TRBJ1-5, with D possibly being TRBD1 (6 bases). Germline loops: CDR1 MNHEY, CDR2 SVGAGI. The CDR3 spans 15 residues. Trimming cost V 7 bases and J 1 base, with 14 bases left between them. The CDR3 sequence: CASNRQDSSNQPQHF. DNA for the CDR3: TGTGCCAGCAACCGACAGGATTCGAGCAATCAGCCCCAGCATTTT.

This clonotype was seen a handful of times. The rearrangement joins TRBV2 to TRBJ2-3, with D unresolved. The V and J ends lost 2 bases and 2 bases respectively, with 5 bases between them. Germline V lookup: CDR1 SNHLY, CDR2 FYNNEI. This CDR3 region has 13 residues. CDR3 in DNA: TGTGCCAGCAGTGAACCCTACACAGATACGCAGTATTTT. Translating gives CASSEPYTDTQYF.

Remarks on this clonotype: The junction and the germline gene differ at one end; a read error may be behind it. The chain joins TRBV28 to TRBJ1-5, with TRBD1 identical over 8 bases. The CDR3 runs to 13 residues. Germline CDR1 and CDR2: MDHEN and SYDVKM. CDR3 region: CASGDRSNQPPHF. CDR3 sequence (DNA): TGTGCCAGTGGGGACAGGAGCAATCAGCCCCCGCATTTT. Filled out from reference TRBV28 and TRBJ1-5, the complete variable domain reads DVKVTQSSRYLVKRTGEKVFLECVQDMDHENMFWYRQDPGLGLRLIYFSYDVKMKEKGDIPEGYSVSREKKERFSLILESASTNQTSMYLCASGDRSNQPPHFGDGTRLSIL.

There are many counts of this clonotype. This CDR3 is CSARFSSGRSEGGEQFF. The CDR3 nucleotides read TGCAGTGCTAGGTTTTCTAGCGGGAGGTCGGAAGGGGGTGAGCAGTTCTTC. V gene TRBV20-1 combines with J gene TRBJ2-1; 11 nucleotides match TRBD2. The CDR3 contains 17 residues. Germline V gene sequence: CDR1 DFQATT, CDR2 SNEGSKA (reference sequence). V lost 3 bases, J lost 9 bases, and 16 bases stayed unmatched.

This clonotype has ten or more counts. The rearrangement uses TRBV24-1 and TRBJ2-3; 9 nucleotides agree with TRBD1. This CDR3 spans 16 amino acids. V dropped 3 bases and J dropped 3; count of bases not matched to a gene: 6. Germline CDR1 KGHDR, CDR2 SFDVKD. The DNA of the CDR3 is TGTGCCACCAGTGATCCCGGGACAGGGAGGACAGATACGCAGTATTTT. Encoded protein: CATSDPGTGRTDTQYF.

This clonotype was detected ten times or more. The chain employs TRBV5-1 and TRBJ2-7, with 8 nucleotides matching TRBD1. V gave up 2 bases and J gave up 4 bases; unmatched junction bases: 5. Germline V gene data show CDR1 as SGHRS and CDR2 as YFSETQ. The CDR3 has 14 amino acids. CDR3 DNA sequence: TGCGCCAGCAGCTTATCAGGGGGCGCGTACGAGCAGTACTTC. It codes for CASSLSGGAYEQYF. The variable domain in full, with the rest retrieved from reference TRBV5-1 and TRBJ2-7, is KAGVTQTPRYLIKTRGQQVTLSCSPISGHRSVSWYQQTPGQGLQFLFEYFSETQRNKGNFPGRFSGRQFSNSRSEMNVSTLELGDSALYLCASSLSGGAYEQYFGPGTRLTVT.

This clonotype was seen at least ten times. The J gene is TRBJ2-3, the V gene TRBV12-3 or TRBV12-4; D gene ambiguous. V was cut by 7 bases and J by 0 bases, with 11 bases left in between. The CDR3 extends over 14 amino acids. This CDR3 reads CASTVTWSTDTQYF. DNA of the CDR3: TGTGCCAGCACCGTGACCTGGAGCACAGATACGCAGTATTTT.

There are many counts of this clonotype. This chain joins TRBV29-1 and TRBJ1-1; D is undetermined. With 4 bases removed from V and 4 bases from J, the gap between germline ends came to 7 bases. Germline V gene sequence: CDR1 SQVTM, CDR2 ANQGSEA. The CDR3 is 11 residues long. CDR3 DNA: TGCAGCGTTGGGCCCTCCACTGAAGCTTTCTTT. Protein: CSVGPSTEAFF.

This clonotype was picked up many times. This CDR3 reads CASSFDRFTEAFF. CDR3 nucleotide sequence: TGTGCCAGCAGCTTTGACAGGTTCACTGAAGCTTTCTTT. The genes are TRBV12-3 or TRBV12-4 and TRBJ1-1, with D perhaps matching TRBD1 (6 bases). The CDR3 totals 13 residues. V lost 6 bases, J lost 4 bases, and 12 bases lay in between.

This clonotype appeared many times. V gene TRBV3-1 combines with J gene TRBJ2-2, with TRBD1 matching over 7 bases. The CDR3 is 16 amino acids. V lost 4 bases to trimming and J lost 7 bases; unmatched junction nucleotides: 12. The germline V gene encodes CDR1 LGHDT and CDR2 YNNKEL (reference sequence). The CDR3 loop is CASSLSDRVAVGELFF. For the CDR3, the DNA is TGTGCCAGCAGCCTGAGTGACAGGGTAGCAGTCGGGGAGCTGTTTTTT.

This clonotype was counted at least ten times. This sequence joins TRBV29-1 and TRBJ1-5; 7 bases match TRBD1. The V gene's germline CDR1 is SQVTM and CDR2 ANQGSEA. The V and J ends lost 4 bases and 2 bases, in that order; junction bases with no gene match: 5. The CDR3 length is 14 residues. The CDR3, as DNA: TGCAGCGTTGCAGGGGGTCTCGGCAATCAGCCCCAGCATTTT. It translates to CSVAGGLGNQPQHF.

This chain uses TRBV3-1 with TRBJ2-7; 7 bases line up with TRBD2. The germline gives CDR1 LGHDT, CDR2 YNNKEL (reference sequence). This CDR3 is built from 13 residues. V was pared by 4 bases and J by 12 bases, with 12 bases of the junction left unmatched. CDR3 sequence reads: CASSLDGTKPLYF. CDR3 coding DNA: TGTGCCAGCAGCCTAGATGGGACTAAACCACTGTACTTC.

This clonotype was seen at least ten times. The chain is built from TRBV3-1 and TRBJ1-1; D unclear. The germline V gene has CDR1 LGHDT and CDR2 YNNKEL (reference sequence). V lost 1 base to trimming and J lost 1 base, with 10 bases between them. The CDR3 is made up of 15 amino acids. The CDR3 DNA is TGTGCCAGCAGCCAAGTCGGTTGGACGAACACTGAAGCTTTCTTT. As protein: CASSQVGWTNTEAFF.

This clonotype showed up many times. This chain joins TRBV20-1 and TRBJ2-7, with TRBD2 identical over 8 bases. The V gene's germline CDR1 is DFQATT and CDR2 SNEGSKA (reference sequence). V was pared by 5 bases and J by 8 bases, with 11 bases of the junction left unmatched. This CDR3 comprises 13 residues. CDR3 coding DNA: TGCAGTGCTTCCTTTAGCGGGAAGGGAAAGCAGTACTTC. It is translated as CSASFSGKGKQYF.

The chain uses TRBV18 and TRBJ2-6, with TRBD1 matching over 7 bases. CDR3 length: 15 residues. V lost 3 bases and J lost 4; bases outside the gene matches: 3. Germline V gene lookup returns CDR1 KGHSH and CDR2 LQKENI. For the CDR3, the DNA is TGTGCCAGCTCACCGACAGGGCTCGGGGCCAACGTCCTGACTTTC. The encoded protein is CASSPTGLGANVLTF. The full variable domain, its missing parts supplied by reference TRBV18 and TRBJ2-6, is NAGVMQNPRHLVRRRGQEARLRCSPMKGHSHVYWYRQLPEEGLKFMVYLQKENIIDESGMPKERFSAEFPKEGPSILRIQQVVRGDSAAYFCASSPTGLGANVLTFGAGSRLTVL.

This clonotype was picked up many times. The rearrangement uses TRBV5-6 and TRBJ2-7, with 9 bases that match TRBD2. J was trimmed by 0 bases and V by 5 bases; bases with no gene match: 3. The CDR3 runs to 14 residues. Germline CDR1 SGHDT, CDR2 YYEEEE. The CDR3 nucleotides read TGTGCCAGCAGTGGGACTAGCTACTCCTACGAGCAGTACTTC. It codes for CASSGTSYSYEQYF. Full variable domain (rest looked up from reference TRBV5-6 and TRBJ2-7): DAGVTQSPTHLIKTRGQQVTLRCSPKSGHDTVSWYQQALGQGPQFIFQYYEEEERQRGNFPDRFSGHQFPNYSSELNVNALLLGDSALYLCASSGTSYSYEQYFGPGTRLTVT.

This clonotype was counted ten times or more. This chain joins TRBV7-2 and TRBJ2-5; the match to TRBD1 covers 8 bases. Germline V CDR1 and CDR2: SGHTA, FQGNSA. The CDR3 is 14 residues long. The V segment lost 5 bases and the J segment 5 bases; nucleotides outside the gene matches: 7. Here the CDR3 reads CASSRTGKSETQYF. CDR3 bases: TGTGCCAGCAGCCGGACAGGGAAGTCGGAGACCCAGTACTTC.

This clonotype was found many times. This chain links TRBV27 with TRBJ1-5, with D perhaps TRBD1 (5 bases). With 4 bases removed from V and 5 bases from J, the gap between germline ends came to 12 bases. CDR1 MNHEY and CDR2 SMNVEV come from the germline V gene (reference sequence). The CDR3 runs to 14 residues. As DNA, the CDR3 is TGTGCCAGCAGTTCAGGGTCCCTTTATCAGCCCCAGCATTTT. Its protein is CASSSGSLYQPQHF.